A single sample gave rise to the 16 T cell receptor beta chains below, sequenced in a study of Ad26.COV2.S vaccination and SARS-CoV-2 variants. Treatment: some 20 received Ad26.COV2.S at low or high dose, single or two shots; 5 received placebo; per-sample allocation not given. The samples were gathered on day 63 after the first injection of vaccine or placebo. The table came from immunoSEQ multiplex PCR; TCRdb's copy has only in-frame clones and leaves some out. The table has a few hundred thousand clones, approximately 83% seen once. Here the sequenced sample was peripheral blood, taken in a trial of Ad26.COV2.S vaccine versus placebo. The receptors originated from a person aged 18-60 years who received the Ad26.COV2.S COVID-19 vaccine or a placebo.

This rearrangement joins TRBV11-3 to TRBJ2-1; 7 nucleotides align to TRBD1. Losses at the gene ends were 2 bases for V and 8 bases for J; bases not matched to a gene: 12. Germline lookup yields CDR1 SGHNT and CDR2 YENEEA. The CDR3 is 16 amino acids. The DNA for the CDR3 is TGTGCCAGCAGCTTAAAAGGACAGGTGGGGGTGGATGAGCAGTTCTTC. It encodes CASSLKGQVGVDEQFF.

V gene TRBV27 combines with J gene TRBJ2-3; 7 bases align to TRBD2. The trim removed 4 bases at V and 6 bases at J, leaving 7 bases unmatched. The CDR3 totals 14 residues. Germline V gene data show CDR1 as MNHEY and CDR2 as SMNVEV (reference sequence). The CDR3, as DNA: TGTGCCAGCAGTTGGGGGGGAGGTACGGATACGCAGTATTTT. It translates to CASSWGGGTDTQYF.

The chain links TRBV9 to TRBJ2-7, with D tentatively TRBD1 or TRBD2 (5 bases each). This CDR3 has 16 residues. Germline loops: CDR1 SGDLS, CDR2 YYNGEE. Trimming pared 2 bases from V and 4 bases from J, leaving 19 bases between. CDR3: CASSVGVGEQLYEQYF. CDR3 DNA sequence: TGTGCCAGCAGCGTGGGGGTAGGTGAGCAACTGTACGAGCAGTACTTC. The full variable domain, its missing parts supplied by reference TRBV9 and TRBJ2-7, is DSGVTQTPKHLITATGQRVTLRCSPRSGDLSVYWYQQSLDQGLQFLIQYYNGEERAKGNILERFSAQQFPDLHSELNLSSLELGDSALYFCASSVGVGEQLYEQYFGPGTRLTVT.

This chain connects TRBV5-1 to TRBJ1-6; the D gene is possibly TRBD1 (6 bases). CDR1 and CDR2 (germline): SGHRS, YFSETQ. Between the trimmed V and J ends, which lost 4 bases and 4 bases, there was a span of 27 bases. This CDR3 is 20 amino acids long. This CDR3 reads CASSRSRAGGADNYNSPLHF. The CDR3 coding sequence is TGCGCCAGCAGCCGGAGCAGAGCGGGGGGCGCAGACAATTATAATTCACCCCTCCACTTT. Full variable domain (remainder filled in from reference TRBV5-1 and TRBJ1-6): KAGVTQTPRYLIKTRGQQVTLSCSPISGHRSVSWYQQTPGQGLQFLFEYFSETQRNKGNFPGRFSGRQFSNSRSEMNVSTLELGDSALYLCASSRSRAGGADNYNSPLHFGNGTRLTVT.

The chain employs TRBV5-4 and TRBJ2-5; D remains unclear. V gave up 0 bases and J gave up 1 base, with 10 bases separating them. The CDR3 extends over 15 amino acids. Germline V CDR1 and CDR2: SGHNT, YYREEE (reference sequence). The CDR3 reads CASSLGLRVQETQYF. The CDR3 bases are TGTGCCAGCAGCTTGGGTTTGAGAGTCCAAGAGACCCAGTACTTC.

This CDR3 reads CASSQGVGAGYTF. CDR3 in DNA: TGCGCCAGCAGCCAAGGCGTCGGGGCTGGCTACACCTTC. The V call is TRBV4-1, the J call TRBJ1-2; a weak D match, TRBD1 (5 bases). The V and J ends lost 1 base and 7 bases respectively, with 10 bases between them. The CDR3 extends over 13 amino acids. Germline CDR1 and CDR2: MGHRA and YSYEKL.

The chain uses TRBV6-5 and TRBJ2-5, with 11 bases that match TRBD2. The CDR3 runs to 15 residues. V trimming: 6 bases; J trimming: 3 bases; junction bases outside the gene matches: 6. Germline values: CDR1 MNHEY, CDR2 SVGAGI. The CDR3 DNA reads as TGTGCCAGCAGCCCCTTTAGCGGGGGGGAAGAGACCCAGTACTTC. Amino acids: CASSPFSGGEETQYF.

J is TRBJ2-7 and V is TRBV5-1; D ambiguous. The CDR3 consists of 15 residues. Germline values: CDR1 SGHRS, CDR2 YFSETQ. V dropped 4 bases and J dropped 0 bases, with 14 bases sitting between them. The chain's CDR3 is CASSPTGPSSYEQYF. DNA of the CDR3: TGCGCCAGCAGCCCCACCGGGCCTAGCTCCTACGAGCAGTACTTC.

The sample holds a few counts of this clone. The chain's CDR3 is CASSTRSSPPQHF. CDR3 DNA sequence: TGTGCCAGCAGCACCCGAAGCTCTCCCCCCCAGCATTTT. The chain recombines TRBV7-9 with TRBJ1-5; no clear D. Germline V gene lookup returns CDR1 SEHNR and CDR2 FQNEAQ (reference sequence). The CDR3 extends over 13 amino acids. V was trimmed by 5 bases and J by 10 bases, leaving 15 bases between them.

The chain joins TRBV29-1 to TRBJ2-1; 10 bases match TRBD2. Germline CDR1 is SQVTM and CDR2 is ANQGSEA. CDR3 length equals 13 residues. With 5 bases clipped from V and 2 bases from J, the junction kept 0 bases outside the gene matches. Here the CDR3 DNA reads TGCAGCGTTAGCGGGGGGGCCTACAATGAGCAGTTCTTC. As protein: CSVSGGAYNEQFF.

The chain links TRBV6-5 to TRBJ2-1; possibly TRBD2 for D (6 bases). This CDR3 region has 12 residues. Per germline, CDR1 MNHEY and CDR2 SVGAGI. V was trimmed by 1 base and J by 10 bases, leaving 8 bases between them. This CDR3 reads CASSYFAGEQFF. The CDR3 DNA reads TGTGCCAGCAGTTACTTCGCGGGAGAGCAGTTCTTC.

This chain connects TRBV7-2 to TRBJ2-2; D remains ambiguous. The V end was cut by 4 bases, the J end by 1 base, with 13 bases between. Germline lookup yields CDR1 SGHTA and CDR2 FQGNSA. This CDR3 spans 16 amino acids. CDR3 region: CASSSRPLMNTGELFF. CDR3 coding DNA: TGTGCCAGCAGCTCCCGCCCCTTGATGAACACCGGGGAGCTGTTTTTT.

V gene TRBV25-1 combines with J gene TRBJ2-7, with a tentative D call TRBD1 (6 bases). V shed 2 bases and J shed 5 bases, with 22 bases lying between them. Germline values: CDR1 MGHDK, CDR2 SYGVNS. CDR3 length: 17 residues. CDR3 bases: TGTGCCAGCAGTGAAAAAGGGACCGGGACACTCCGGAACGAGCAGTACTTC. Its translation: CASSEKGTGTLRNEQYF.

The J gene is TRBJ1-4, the V gene TRBV19; D gene unclear. Germline V lookup: CDR1 LNHDA, CDR2 SQIVND (reference sequence). The V and J ends lost 2 bases and 7 bases respectively, with 8 bases between them. The CDR3 runs 13 residues. The CDR3 sequence is CASSITAAEKLFF. The CDR3, as DNA: TGTGCCAGTAGTATAACCGCGGCTGAAAAACTGTTTTTT.

V gene TRBV27 combines with J gene TRBJ2-4; D is tentatively TRBD1 or TRBD2 (7 bases each). Germline CDR1 and CDR2: MNHEY and SMNVEV (reference sequence). This CDR3 contains 14 residues. The V end lost 6 bases, the J end lost 10 bases, and 19 bases lay between the germline ends. CDR3 amino acids: CASSWGRGGGIQYF. CDR3 nucleotide sequence: TGTGCCAGCAGCTGGGGCAGGGGGGGAGGTATTCAGTACTTC.

The gene calls are TRBV5-6 and TRBJ2-3; D perhaps matches TRBD2 (5 bases). V was cut by 0 bases and J by 8 bases, with 10 bases left in between. Germline V lookup: CDR1 SGHDT, CDR2 YYEEEE. CDR3 size: 13 residues. In DNA form, the CDR3 reads TGTGCCAGCAGCTTGGAAGCAGCGGCTACGCAGTATTTT. It is translated as CASSLEAAATQYF. The complete variable domain, with remaining parts taken from reference TRBV5-6 and TRBJ2-3, reads DAGVTQSPTHLIKTRGQQVTLRCSPKSGHDTVSWYQQALGQGPQFIFQYYEEEERQRGNFPDRFSGHQFPNYSSELNVNALLLGDSALYLCASSLEAAATQYFGPGTRLTVL.